This T cell receptor beta chain was sequenced during a study of cytomegalovirus exposure and HLA in healthy donors. The CDR3 extends over 16 amino acids. Germline lookup yields CDR1 MNHNY and CDR2 SVGAGI (reference sequence). V was cut by 2 bases and J by 4 bases, with 14 bases left in between. Study findings and constraints: In all likelihood, a cluster of highly shared sequence variants was a sequencing artifact. By a later analysis, the bulk of CMV-associated TCR beta chains appeared HLA-restricted.

Remarks on this clone: The target antigen is unknown.

This PCR relied on a set of 60 Vbeta primers and 13 Jbeta primers. Per the original methods: As a later analysis found, there were about 80 million unique TCR beta chains, of which around 9.9 million were shared. The method was immunoSEQ multiplex PCR; TCRdb's version includes in-frame clones alone and lacks a portion of them. Clonal size and the V and J genes are those of that table, whereas D and trimming came from the DNA. Of under 90,000 clones listed, 70% to 90% are singletons. Sequenced: PBMCs. The sequence was collected from a man aged 18 to 30 in good health and CMV-seronegative. The chain recombines TRBV6-6 with TRBJ1-4, with D perhaps TRBD1 (5 bases). The CDR3, as DNA: TGTGCCAGCAGTTACCTTGCGGGGGGAGGTAATGAAAAACTGTTTTTT. Residues: CASSYLAGGGNEKLFF.